What follows describes a single T cell receptor beta chain. The antigen is unknown. This CDR3 region has 14 residues. From germline, CDR1 is SGHVS and CDR2 FNYEAQ. V trimming: 6 bases; J trimming: 8 bases; junction bases outside the gene matches: 11. This entry is derived from a study of graft-versus-host responses after intestinal transplantation. TCRdb keeps only in-frame clones here, not all; method: immunoSEQ multiplex PCR. The table shows more than 65,000 clones, with roughly 90% occurring only once. The chain carries TRBV7-6 and TRBJ1-2, with 8 bases lining up with TRBD1. This TCR was recovered from a human donor who was the organ donor for an intestinal transplant. Sequencing was performed on unstimulated CD8+ T cells sorted from spleen or lymph node cells, taken before transplant. The CDR3 sequence: CASSFHSGGRGYTF. The CDR3 bases are TGTGCCAGCAGTTTTCACTCAGGGGGCCGAGGCTACACCTTC.